This record concerns one T cell receptor beta chain sequence. This entry comes from a study of CD8 T cells in Susac syndrome. Reverse transcription of roughly 0.5 to 1 ug RNA was carried out with random hexamers. TCRdb called the immunoSEQ multiplex PCR reads again in MiXCR, with one record for every CDR3 protein. Among approximately 190,000 distinct CDR3 sequences listed, approximately 94% were seen once. This CDR3 comprises 13 residues. Trimming stripped 3 bases from V and 2 bases from J, with 7 bases between. Germline values: CDR1 KGHSH, CDR2 LQKENI. The sample was CD4+ T cells from PBMCs. This clonotype originated in a human donor with Susac syndrome. The chain couples TRBV18 to TRBJ1-2, with D maybe TRBD1 (6 bases). CDR3 amino acids: CASSPQGNYGYTF. CDR3 nucleotides: TGTGCCAGCTCACCGCAGGGGAACTATGGCTACACCTTC.